A selection of T cell receptor beta chains follows, all from one sample in a study of blood T cell repertoires in COVID-19. Sequencing was performed with immunoSEQ multiplex PCR; in TCRdb, only in-frame clones are kept and a portion is missing. The sample includes roughly 200,000 clones, roughly 76% seen only once; the top ten take 11%. Source material: peripheral blood. The receptors stem from a woman between 40 and 55 years old with COVID-19, enrolled during active disease. Both conserved end residues are part of each CDR3. D genes are given only for firm matches. Clone size is not always given. Where it is, it says once, few, many or a class for expanded clones.

abundance,j_gene,v_gene,d_gene,CDR3nt,CDR3aa
once,TRBJ1-1,TRBV11-2,.,TGTGCCAGCAGCTTAGTGAGCGGGAACACTGAAGCTTTCTTT,CASSLVSGNTEAFF
few,TRBJ1-1,TRBV24-1,.,TGTGCCACCAGCAGGCGGACAACTGAAGCTTTCTTT,CATSRRTTEAFF
.,TRBJ2-7,TRBV28,.,TGTGCCAGCAGTTTACTGCGGAGTAGCTCCTACGAGCAGTACTTC,CASSLLRSSSYEQYF
.,TRBJ2-5,TRBV12-3/TRBV12-4,.,TGTGCCAGCAGTTTATTGGGGAGGGAGACCCAGTACTTC,CASSLLGRETQYF
once,TRBJ2-5,TRBV7-2,TRBD2,TGTGCCAGCAGGAAGGGACTAGCGGAAGAGACCCAGTACTTC,CASRKGLAEETQYF
.,TRBJ2-1,TRBV7-2,.,TGTGCCAGCAGCTTAGAACTAGTTGCCAATGAGCAGTTCTTC,CASSLELVANEQFF
.,TRBJ2-5,TRBV2,.,TGTGCCAGCAAGGGACTGGCAAAAGAGACCCAGTACTTC,CASKGLAKETQYF
.,TRBJ1-2,TRBV14,.,TGTGCCAGCAGCCAAGATAGTTATTATGGCTACACCTTC,CASSQDSYYGYTF
.,TRBJ2-2,TRBV14,.,TGTGCCAGCAGCCAAGATATGGAGGGGGAGCTGTTTTTT,CASSQDMEGELFF
.,TRBJ2-5,TRBV10-2,TRBD2,TGCGCCAGCAGTTTCTCTACACGGGGGGGCATTGAGACCCAGTACTTC,CASSFSTRGGIETQYF
.,TRBJ2-1,TRBV11-2,TRBD2,TGTGCCAGCAGCTTGGGACTAGCGGGAGGGTTCGCATACAATGAGCAGTTCTTC,CASSLGLAGGFAYNEQFF
.,TRBJ2-7,TRBV6-6,.,TGTGCCAGCAGTTACACAAAACAGGGCTACGAGCAGTACTTC,CASSYTKQGYEQYF
.,TRBJ1-1,TRBV7-8,TRBD1,TGTGCCAGCAGCTCCCCCGACAGGGTGAACACTGAAGCTTTCTTT,CASSSPDRVNTEAFF
.,TRBJ1-1,TRBV11-1,TRBD1,TGTGCCAGCATTCCCGCAGGGGGCACTGAAGCTTTCTTT,CASIPAGGTEAFF
.,TRBJ1-4,TRBV6-1,.,TGTGCCAGCAGTGAATCTCCAGGTATTAATGAAAAACTGTTTTTT,CASSESPGINEKLFF
.,TRBJ1-5,TRBV28,.,TGTGCCATCCTATCCCAGGGTTATAGCAATCAGCCCCAGCATTTT,CAILSQGYSNQPQHF
.,TRBJ1-5,TRBV2,.,TGTGCCAGCAGTGAAGGGGCAGGTTACAATCAGCCCCAGCATTTT,CASSEGAGYNQPQHF
.,TRBJ1-1,TRBV27,TRBD1,TGTGCCAGCAGTTCCGGACAGGGGATTGGTGAAGCTTTCTTT,CASSSGQGIGEAFF
.,TRBJ2-3,TRBV9,TRBD2,TGTGCCAGCAGCCCGAGGACTAGCGGGGGCGATCTAAATACGCAGTATTTT,CASSPRTSGGDLNTQYF
.,TRBJ2-1,TRBV3-1/TRBV3-2,.,TGTGCCAACAGCCTACGAGAGGGAAATGAGCAGTTCTTC,CANSLREGNEQFF
.,TRBJ1-2,TRBV6-1,.,TGTGCCAGCAGTGAAAGGGGAACCTATGGCTACACCTTC,CASSERGTYGYTF
once,TRBJ2-2,TRBV28,.,TGTGCCAGCAGTCCTTGGACAGCCACCGGGGAGCTGTTTTTT,CASSPWTATGELFF
.,TRBJ2-6,TRBV3-1/TRBV3-2,TRBD1,TGTGCCAGCAGCCAAGAACGGACAGGGGTAGCCAACGTCCTGACTTTC,CASSQERTGVANVLTF
few,TRBJ1-5,TRBV3-1/TRBV3-2,.,TGTGCCAGCAGCCAAGACAGTGCCGTTAATCAGCCCCAGCATTTT,CASSQDSAVNQPQHF
.,TRBJ1-2,TRBV3-1/TRBV3-2,.,TGTGCCAGCAGCCAAGATCTGACATCAGGGGAAAATGGCTACACCTTC,CASSQDLTSGENGYTF
.,TRBJ1-2,TRBV3-1/TRBV3-2,.,TGTGCCAGCAGCCAAGATCAACTCAAGCGATATGGCTACACCTTC,CASSQDQLKRYGYTF
.,TRBJ2-2,TRBV5-1,.,TGCGCCAGCAGAAGGTTTGCCGGGGACACCGGGGAGCTGTTTTTT,CASRRFAGDTGELFF
.,TRBJ2-3,TRBV10-1,.,TGCGCCAGCCTTGTCTCTAAACTACGGGGTAGCGGAGGCCATACGCAGTATTTT,CASLVSKLRGSGGHTQYF
.,TRBJ2-5,TRBV29-1,TRBD1,TGCAGCGTTGATGGGACAGCCCAAGGGACCCAGTACTTC,CSVDGTAQGTQYF
.,TRBJ1-2,TRBV18,.,TGTGCCAGCTCACGGGGTGGGCCACAGGTCCTTGGCTACACCTTC,CASSRGGPQVLGYTF
once,TRBJ2-7,TRBV2,.,TGTGCCAGCGCGGGACTCCTCTTCTACGAGCAGTACTTC,CASAGLLFYEQYF
.,TRBJ2-7,TRBV4-1,.,TGCGCCAGCAGCCCCCGAAATGGCAGGACCTACGAGCAGTACTTC,CASSPRNGRTYEQYF
.,TRBJ1-3,TRBV27,.,TGTGCCAGCAGCCCCTGGACAGCGACTGGAAACACCATATATTTT,CASSPWTATGNTIYF
many,TRBJ1-1,TRBV5-4,TRBD1,TGTGCCAGCAGCTGGGGACCTGACAGGGAGGTGAACACTGAAGCTTTCTTT,CASSWGPDREVNTEAFF
.,TRBJ1-4,TRBV9,TRBD1,TGTGCCAGCAGCGCGGGACAGGGCAATGCGGAAAAACTGTTTTTT,CASSAGQGNAEKLFF
.,TRBJ2-2,TRBV30,TRBD2,TGTGCCTGGAGTAGCGCTAGCGGGCGCCCCGTAAACACCGGGGAGCTGTTTTTT,CAWSSASGRPVNTGELFF
.,TRBJ2-2,TRBV5-4,.,TGTGCCAGCAGCTTGGCCACGGGCGGGTGGCGGACCGGGGAGCTGTTTTTT,CASSLATGGWRTGELFF
.,TRBJ2-2,TRBV28,TRBD2,TGTGCCAGCAGAGGGGCGGGAGTAGGAGCCGGGGAGCTGTTTTTT,CASRGAGVGAGELFF
.,TRBJ2-7,TRBV7-6,TRBD1,TGTGCCAGCAGCCCCCAGGGGGCGCTTTCCTTAACCGAGCAGTACTTC,CASSPQGALSLTEQYF
.,TRBJ2-7,TRBV6-5,.,TGTGCCAGCAGTTACTCGAGCCTCTACGAGCAGTACTTC,CASSYSSLYEQYF
once,TRBJ2-7,TRBV3-1/TRBV3-2,.,TGTGCCAGCAGCCTCCTGGCCGGGTCCTACGAGCAGTACTTC,CASSLLAGSYEQYF
.,TRBJ2-1,TRBV5-1,TRBD2,TGCGCCAGCAGCTTGGAGGGAGGGCCACCTAATGAGCAGTTCTTC,CASSLEGGPPNEQFF
.,TRBJ2-7,TRBV24-1,TRBD1,TGTGCCACCCGTGATTCAGGGGGAAGACACGAGCAGTACTTC,CATRDSGGRHEQYF
.,TRBJ2-1,TRBV12-5,TRBD2,TGTGCTAGTGGTTACGGGGGACTACTGTTCTTC,CASGYGGLLFF
.,TRBJ2-3,TRBV2,TRBD2,TGTGCCAGCAGTTCACTAGCGGGAGGTGGGGATACGCAGTATTTT,CASSSLAGGGDTQYF
.,TRBJ2-7,TRBV11-2,TRBD1,TGTGCCAGCACCACCGGGACAGGGTCTTACGAGCAGTACTTC,CASTTGTGSYEQYF
.,TRBJ2-7,TRBV27,TRBD2,TGTGCCAGCAGTTTACGGATAGTGGGCTGGACTAGCGGATCCTACGAGCAGTACTTC,CASSLRIVGWTSGSYEQYF
.,TRBJ2-2,TRBV27,.,TGTGCCAGCAGTTTATACCACGGTAACACCGGGGAGCTGTTTTTT,CASSLYHGNTGELFF
.,TRBJ2-1,TRBV5-1,.,TGCGCCAGCAGTTTAGGACTAGAGCAGTTCTTC,CASSLGLEQFF
once,TRBJ1-5,TRBV19,.,TGTGCCAGTAGTATTAGGGGATTGGGCAATCAGCCCCAGCATTTT,CASSIRGLGNQPQHF
.,TRBJ2-7,TRBV28,.,TGTGCCAGCAGTTTTAGGGGAACATACGAGCAGTACTTC,CASSFRGTYEQYF
.,TRBJ1-5,TRBV27,.,TGTGCCAGCAGTTTCCCGAATCAGCCCCAGCATTTT,CASSFPNQPQHF
few,TRBJ1-3,TRBV11-2,TRBD1,TGTGCCAGCAGCAGGGACCGGGACAGTGGAAACACCATATATTTT,CASSRDRDSGNTIYF
.,TRBJ2-3,TRBV15,TRBD2,TGTGCCACCAGCAGAGATCGGGGGGGAGGTGGCACAGATACGCAGTATTTT,CATSRDRGGGGTDTQYF
.,TRBJ1-3,TRBV7-8,.,TGTGCCAGCAGCGACCAAAGAGGGGGTGGAAACACCATATATTTT,CASSDQRGGGNTIYF